This T cell receptor (beta chain) was sequenced in a study of lymphopenia after photon versus proton radiotherapy. Study findings and constraints: After the lymphocyte nadir, photon-treated repertoires showed oligoclonal expansion, especially of CD8+ Temra cells.

Note on this clone: Its specificity is unknown.

V was clipped by 0 bases and J by 2 bases, with 9 bases between them. The CDR3 is made up of 14 amino acids. Germline lookup yields CDR1 SGDLS and CDR2 YYNGEE. Sequencing was performed with immunoSEQ multiplex PCR; in TCRdb, only in-frame clones are kept and a portion is missing. The sample comprises more than 80,000 clones, around 83% of which are singletons, and approximately 1.3% rests with the top ten. This chain joins TRBV9 and TRBJ2-7; the D is unclear. This TCR came from a man in his sixties with pancreatic cancer. The input for sequencing was peripheral blood, taken from a patient treated with proton-based radiotherapy. The CDR3 spells CASSVGQATYEQYF. Written as DNA, the CDR3 is TGTGCCAGCAGCGTAGGTCAGGCCACCTACGAGCAGTACTTC.